This paragraph reports one T cell receptor (beta chain). This may come from a read error, since a much larger clone is one base off. After removal of 8 bases from V and 5 bases from J, the junction contained 10 bases not matched to a gene. The length of the CDR3 is 13 residues. CDR1 and CDR2 from the germline V gene are DFQATT and SNEGSKA (reference sequence). Unique molecular identifiers were affixed to single, distinct cDNA molecules. One entry per CDR3 protein, called by TCRdb with MiXCR from the 5' RACE reads. The sample shows just over 95,000 distinct CDR3 sequences, approximately 11% of them seen only once. The entry originates in a study of early T cells in non-severe SARS-CoV-2 infection.

The TCR originated in an adult who was a healthcare worker with PCR-confirmed SARS-CoV-2 infection or an uninfected control (not recorded which). The rearrangement links TRBV20-1 to TRBJ1-1, with TRBD1 matching 8 bases. Sequencing was performed on whole blood. CDR3 sequence: CSSTTGDETEAFF. CDR3 nucleotide sequence: TGCAGTTCTACGACAGGGGACGAAACTGAAGCTTTCTTT.